This T cell receptor (beta chain) was sequenced for a study of T-cell reconstitution after alpha-beta-depleted transplantation in children. Study conclusions and caveats: Some patients' high day-60 TCRbeta diversity was attributed to recipient cells surviving conditioning. By one year post-transplant, T-cell counts and diversity largely arose from T cells that were newly produced. There were reportedly several hundred expanded graft clones from which alpha-beta T cells came about two months after transplant.

Using unique molecular identifiers, the investigators prepared the TCRbeta library. Each CDR3 protein is one row after TCRdb ran MiXCR on the PCR reads. This table holds 190,000 or so distinct CDR3 sequences, approximately 6% found once. To note about this clonotype: Its antigen is still unknown.

The CDR3 has 14 amino acids. The ends lost 8 bases at V and 5 bases at J; junction bases unmatched: 9. The rearrangement joins TRBV12-3 or TRBV12-4 to TRBJ2-1, with 7 bases lining up with TRBD1. Sample: PBMCs, taken before TCRalphabeta/CD19-depleted stem cell transplant. This TCR came from a girl under three years old with combined immunodeficiency, due to receive a stem cell transplant. The chain's CDR3 is CASLFGQAHNEQFF. DNA for the CDR3: TGTGCCAGCCTATTCGGACAGGCCCACAATGAGCAGTTCTTC.